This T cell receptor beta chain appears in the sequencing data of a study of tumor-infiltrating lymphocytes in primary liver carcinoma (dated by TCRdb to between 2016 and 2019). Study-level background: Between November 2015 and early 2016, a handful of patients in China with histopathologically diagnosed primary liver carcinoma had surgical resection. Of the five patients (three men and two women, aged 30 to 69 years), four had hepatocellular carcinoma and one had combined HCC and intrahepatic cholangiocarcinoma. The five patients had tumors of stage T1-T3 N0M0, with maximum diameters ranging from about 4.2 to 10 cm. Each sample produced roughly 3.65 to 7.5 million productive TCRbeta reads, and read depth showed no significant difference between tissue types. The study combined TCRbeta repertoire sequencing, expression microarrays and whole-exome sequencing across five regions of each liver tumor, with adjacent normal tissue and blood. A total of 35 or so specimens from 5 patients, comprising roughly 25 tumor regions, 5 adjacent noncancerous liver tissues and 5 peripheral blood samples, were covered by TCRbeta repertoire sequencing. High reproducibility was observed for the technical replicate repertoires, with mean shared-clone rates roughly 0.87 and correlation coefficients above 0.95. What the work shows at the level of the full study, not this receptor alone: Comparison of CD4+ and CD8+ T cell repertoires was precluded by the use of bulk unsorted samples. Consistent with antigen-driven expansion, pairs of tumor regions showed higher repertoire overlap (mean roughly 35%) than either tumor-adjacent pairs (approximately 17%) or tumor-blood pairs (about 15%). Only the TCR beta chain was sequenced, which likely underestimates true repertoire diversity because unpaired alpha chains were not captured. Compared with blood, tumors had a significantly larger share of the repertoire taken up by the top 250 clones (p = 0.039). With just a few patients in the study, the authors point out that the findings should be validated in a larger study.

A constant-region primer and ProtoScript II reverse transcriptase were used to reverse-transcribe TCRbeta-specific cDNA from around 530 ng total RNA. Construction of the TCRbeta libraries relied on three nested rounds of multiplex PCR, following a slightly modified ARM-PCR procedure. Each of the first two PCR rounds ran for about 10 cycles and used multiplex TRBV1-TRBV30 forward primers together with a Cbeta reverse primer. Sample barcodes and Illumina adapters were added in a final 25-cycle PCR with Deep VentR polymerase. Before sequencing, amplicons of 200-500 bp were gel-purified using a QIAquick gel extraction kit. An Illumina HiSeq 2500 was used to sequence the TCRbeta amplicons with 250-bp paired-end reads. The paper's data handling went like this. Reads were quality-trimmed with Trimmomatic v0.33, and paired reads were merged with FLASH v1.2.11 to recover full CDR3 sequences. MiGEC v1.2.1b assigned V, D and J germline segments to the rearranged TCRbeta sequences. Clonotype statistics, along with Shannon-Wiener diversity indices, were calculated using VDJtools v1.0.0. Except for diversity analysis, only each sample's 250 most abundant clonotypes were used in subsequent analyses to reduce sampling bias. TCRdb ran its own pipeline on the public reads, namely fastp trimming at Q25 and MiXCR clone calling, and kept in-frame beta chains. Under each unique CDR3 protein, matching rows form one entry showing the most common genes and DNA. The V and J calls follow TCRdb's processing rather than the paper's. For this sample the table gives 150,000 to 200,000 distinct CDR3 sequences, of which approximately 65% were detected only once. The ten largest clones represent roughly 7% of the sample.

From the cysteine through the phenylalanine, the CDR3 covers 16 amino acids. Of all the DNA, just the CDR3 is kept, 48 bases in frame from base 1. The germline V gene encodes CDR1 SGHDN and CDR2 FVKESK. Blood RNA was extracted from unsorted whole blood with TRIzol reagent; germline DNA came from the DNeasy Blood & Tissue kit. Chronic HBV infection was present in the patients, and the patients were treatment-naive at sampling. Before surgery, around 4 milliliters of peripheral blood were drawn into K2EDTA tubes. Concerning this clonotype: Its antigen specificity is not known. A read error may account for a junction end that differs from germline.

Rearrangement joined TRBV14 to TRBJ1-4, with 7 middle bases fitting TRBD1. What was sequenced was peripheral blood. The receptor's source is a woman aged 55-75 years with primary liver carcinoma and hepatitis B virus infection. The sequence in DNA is TGTGCCAGCAACCAAGAACGGGGGACAGTTAATGAAAAACTGTTTTTT. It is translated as CASNQERGTVNEKLFF.